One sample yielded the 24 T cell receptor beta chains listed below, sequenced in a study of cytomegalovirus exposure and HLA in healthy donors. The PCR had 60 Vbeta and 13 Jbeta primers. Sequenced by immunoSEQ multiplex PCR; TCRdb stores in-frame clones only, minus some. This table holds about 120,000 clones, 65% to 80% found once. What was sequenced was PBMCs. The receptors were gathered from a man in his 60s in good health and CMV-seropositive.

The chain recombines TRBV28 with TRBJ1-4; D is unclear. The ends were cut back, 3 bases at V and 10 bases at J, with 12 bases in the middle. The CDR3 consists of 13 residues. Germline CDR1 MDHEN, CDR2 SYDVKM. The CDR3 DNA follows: TGTGCCAGCAGTTTTGACTCGCTAGGAAAACTGTTTTTT. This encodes CASSFDSLGKLFF.

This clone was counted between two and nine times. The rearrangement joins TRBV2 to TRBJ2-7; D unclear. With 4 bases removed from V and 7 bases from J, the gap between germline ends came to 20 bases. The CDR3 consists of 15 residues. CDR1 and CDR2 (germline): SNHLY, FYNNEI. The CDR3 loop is CASSAPLYLSREQYF. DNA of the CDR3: TGTGCCAGCAGTGCCCCTCTCTACTTGAGTCGGGAGCAGTACTTC.

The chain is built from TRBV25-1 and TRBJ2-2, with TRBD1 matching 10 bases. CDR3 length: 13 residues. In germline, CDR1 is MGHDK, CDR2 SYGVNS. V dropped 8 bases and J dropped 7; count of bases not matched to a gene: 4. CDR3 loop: CASEDRGNGELFF. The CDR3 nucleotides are TGTGCCAGCGAGGACAGGGGGAACGGGGAGCTGTTTTTT.

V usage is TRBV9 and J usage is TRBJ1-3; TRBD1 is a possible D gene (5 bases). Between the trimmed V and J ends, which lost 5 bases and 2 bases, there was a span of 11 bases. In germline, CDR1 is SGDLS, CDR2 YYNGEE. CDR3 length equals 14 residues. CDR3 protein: CASRPDRTGNTIYF. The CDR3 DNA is TGTGCCAGCAGACCCGACAGAACTGGAAACACCATATATTTT.

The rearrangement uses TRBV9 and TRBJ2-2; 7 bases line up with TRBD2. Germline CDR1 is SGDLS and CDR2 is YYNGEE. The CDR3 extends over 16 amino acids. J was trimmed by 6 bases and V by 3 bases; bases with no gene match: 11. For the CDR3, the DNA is TGTGCCAGCAGCGCAGAGCGGGGAGTCTATTCCGGGGAGCTGTTTTTT. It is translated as CASSAERGVYSGELFF.

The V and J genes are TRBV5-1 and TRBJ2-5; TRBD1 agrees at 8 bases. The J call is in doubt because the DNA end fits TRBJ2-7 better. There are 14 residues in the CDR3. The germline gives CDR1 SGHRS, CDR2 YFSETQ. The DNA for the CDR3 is TGCGCCAGCAGCTTACAGGGGGGAACCTACGAGCAGTACTTC. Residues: CASSLQGGTYEQYF.

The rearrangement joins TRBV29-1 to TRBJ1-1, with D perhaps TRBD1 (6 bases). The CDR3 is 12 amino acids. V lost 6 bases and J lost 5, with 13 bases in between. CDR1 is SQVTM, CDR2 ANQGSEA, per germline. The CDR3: CSVLNTGTEAFF. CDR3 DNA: TGCAGCGTCCTCAATACAGGGACTGAAGCTTTCTTT.

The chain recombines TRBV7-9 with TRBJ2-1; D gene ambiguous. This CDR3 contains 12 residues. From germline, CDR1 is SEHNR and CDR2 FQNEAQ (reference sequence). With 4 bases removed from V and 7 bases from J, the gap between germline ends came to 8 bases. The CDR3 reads CASSSDSNEQFF. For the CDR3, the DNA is TGTGCCAGCAGCTCCGACTCAAATGAGCAGTTCTTC. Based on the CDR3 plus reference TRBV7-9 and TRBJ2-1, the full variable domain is DTGVSQNPRHKITKRGQNVTFRCDPISEHNRLYWYRQTLGQGPEFLTYFQNEAQLEKSRLLSDRFSAERPKGSFSTLEIQRTEQGDSAMYLCASSSDSNEQFFGPGTRLTVL.

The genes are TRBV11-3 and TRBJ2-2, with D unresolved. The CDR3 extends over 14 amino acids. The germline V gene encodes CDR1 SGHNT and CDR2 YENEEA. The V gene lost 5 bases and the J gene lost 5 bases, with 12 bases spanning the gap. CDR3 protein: CASSPLSGTGELFF. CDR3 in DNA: TGTGCCAGCAGCCCTCTATCGGGTACCGGGGAGCTGTTTTTT.

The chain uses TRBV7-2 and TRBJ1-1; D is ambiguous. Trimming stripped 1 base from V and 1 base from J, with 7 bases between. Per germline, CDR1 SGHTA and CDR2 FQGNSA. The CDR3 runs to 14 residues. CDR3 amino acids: CASSLVNSNTEAFF. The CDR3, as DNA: TGTGCCAGCAGCTTAGTGAACTCGAACACTGAAGCTTTCTTT.

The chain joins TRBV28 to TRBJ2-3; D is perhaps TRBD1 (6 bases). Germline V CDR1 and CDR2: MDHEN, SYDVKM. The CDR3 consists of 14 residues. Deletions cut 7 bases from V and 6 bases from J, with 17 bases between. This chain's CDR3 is CASKQGARGDTQYF. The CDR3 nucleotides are TGTGCCAGCAAACAGGGCGCAAGAGGGGATACGCAGTATTTT. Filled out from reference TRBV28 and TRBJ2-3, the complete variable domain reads DVKVTQSSRYLVKRTGEKVFLECVQDMDHENMFWYRQDPGLGLRLIYFSYDVKMKEKGDIPEGYSVSREKKERFSLILESASTNQTSMYLCASKQGARGDTQYFGPGTRLTVL.

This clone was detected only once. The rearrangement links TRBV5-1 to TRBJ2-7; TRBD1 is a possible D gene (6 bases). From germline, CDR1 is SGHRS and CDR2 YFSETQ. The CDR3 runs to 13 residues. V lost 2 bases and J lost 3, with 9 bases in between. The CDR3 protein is CASSFWTDYEQYF. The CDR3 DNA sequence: TGCGCCAGCAGCTTTTGGACAGACTACGAGCAGTACTTC.

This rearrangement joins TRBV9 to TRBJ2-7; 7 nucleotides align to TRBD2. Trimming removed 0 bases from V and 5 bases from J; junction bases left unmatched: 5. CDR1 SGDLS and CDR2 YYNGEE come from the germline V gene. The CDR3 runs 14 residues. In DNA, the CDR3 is TGTGCCAGCAGCGTAGAGACTAGCCCCCACGAGCAGTACTTC. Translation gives CASSVETSPHEQYF.

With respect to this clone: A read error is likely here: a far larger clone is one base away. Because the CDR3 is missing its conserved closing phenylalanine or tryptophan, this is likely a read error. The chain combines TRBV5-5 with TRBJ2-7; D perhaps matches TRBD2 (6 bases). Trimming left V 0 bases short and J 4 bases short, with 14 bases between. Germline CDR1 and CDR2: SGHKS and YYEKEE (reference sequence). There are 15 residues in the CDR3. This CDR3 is CASSLAASEKYEQYL. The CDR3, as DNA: TGTGCCAGCAGCTTGGCGGCTAGCGAGAAATACGAGCAGTACCTC.

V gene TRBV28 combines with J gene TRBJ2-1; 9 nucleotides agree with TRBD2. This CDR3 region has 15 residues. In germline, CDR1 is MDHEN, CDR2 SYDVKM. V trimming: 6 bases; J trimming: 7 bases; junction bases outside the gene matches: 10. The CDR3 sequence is CASSGGRATWNEQFF. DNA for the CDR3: TGTGCCAGCAGCGGCGGGAGGGCCACATGGAATGAGCAGTTCTTC.

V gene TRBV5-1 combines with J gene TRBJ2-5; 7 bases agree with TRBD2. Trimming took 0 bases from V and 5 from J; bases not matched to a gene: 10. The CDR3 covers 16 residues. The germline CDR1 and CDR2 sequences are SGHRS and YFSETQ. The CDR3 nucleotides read TGCGCCAGCAGCTTGGCCGGGCCAGGGCGGGGGGAGACCCAGTACTTC. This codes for CASSLAGPGRGETQYF. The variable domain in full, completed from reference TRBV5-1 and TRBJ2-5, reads KAGVTQTPRYLIKTRGQQVTLSCSPISGHRSVSWYQQTPGQGLQFLFEYFSETQRNKGNFPGRFSGRQFSNSRSEMNVSTLELGDSALYLCASSLAGPGRGETQYFGPGTRLLVL.

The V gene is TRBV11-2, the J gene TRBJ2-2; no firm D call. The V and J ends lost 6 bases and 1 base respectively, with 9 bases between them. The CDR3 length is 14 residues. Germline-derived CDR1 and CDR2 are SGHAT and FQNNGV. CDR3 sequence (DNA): TGTGCCAGCAGTTACGAACAGAACACCGGGGAGCTGTTTTTT. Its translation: CASSYEQNTGELFF. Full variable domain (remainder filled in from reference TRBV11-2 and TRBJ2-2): EAGVAQSPRYKIIEKRQSVAFWCNPISGHATLYWYQQILGQGPKLLIQFQNNGVVDDSQLPKDRFSAERLKGVDSTLKIQPAKLEDSAVYLCASSYEQNTGELFFGEGSRLTVL.

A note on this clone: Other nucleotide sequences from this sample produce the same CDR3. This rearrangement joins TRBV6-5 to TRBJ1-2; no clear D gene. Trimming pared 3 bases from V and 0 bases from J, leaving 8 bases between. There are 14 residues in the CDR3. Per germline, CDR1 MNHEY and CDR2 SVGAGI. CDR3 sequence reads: CASSYSGSNYGYTF. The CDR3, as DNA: TGTGCCAGCAGTTATTCCGGGTCTAACTATGGCTACACCTTC.

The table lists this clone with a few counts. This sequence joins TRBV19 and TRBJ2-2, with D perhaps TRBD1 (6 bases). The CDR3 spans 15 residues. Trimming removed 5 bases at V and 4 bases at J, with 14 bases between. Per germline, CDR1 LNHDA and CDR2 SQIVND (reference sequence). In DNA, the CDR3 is TGTGCCAGTAGTTTATACCAGGGGTCCACCGGGGAGCTGTTTTTT. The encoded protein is CASSLYQGSTGELFF.

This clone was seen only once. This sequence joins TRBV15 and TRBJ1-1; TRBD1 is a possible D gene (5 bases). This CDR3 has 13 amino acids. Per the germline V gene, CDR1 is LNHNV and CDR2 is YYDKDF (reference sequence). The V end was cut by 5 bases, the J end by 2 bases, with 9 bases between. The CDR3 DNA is TGTGCCACCAGCTTCCAGGGAAACACTGAAGCTTTCTTT. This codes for CATSFQGNTEAFF. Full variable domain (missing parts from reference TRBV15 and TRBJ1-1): DAMVIQNPRYQVTQFGKPVTLSCSQTLNHNVMYWYQQKSSQAPKLLFHYYDKDFNNEADTPDNFQSRRPNTSFCFLDIRSPGLGDTAMYLCATSFQGNTEAFFGQGTRLTVV.

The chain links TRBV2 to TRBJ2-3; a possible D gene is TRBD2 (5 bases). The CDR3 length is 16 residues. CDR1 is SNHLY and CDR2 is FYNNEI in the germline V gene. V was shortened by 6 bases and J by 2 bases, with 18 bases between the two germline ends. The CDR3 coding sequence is TGTGCCAGCAGGGATTGGGGTGGAGGAAACACAGATACGCAGTATTTT. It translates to CASRDWGGGNTDTQYF.

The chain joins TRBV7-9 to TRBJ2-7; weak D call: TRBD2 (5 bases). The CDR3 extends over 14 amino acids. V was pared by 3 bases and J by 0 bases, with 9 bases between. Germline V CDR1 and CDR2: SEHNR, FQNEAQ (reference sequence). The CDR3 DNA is TGTGCCAGCAGCTTTGGTGACTACTCCTACGAGCAGTACTTC. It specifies CASSFGDYSYEQYF.

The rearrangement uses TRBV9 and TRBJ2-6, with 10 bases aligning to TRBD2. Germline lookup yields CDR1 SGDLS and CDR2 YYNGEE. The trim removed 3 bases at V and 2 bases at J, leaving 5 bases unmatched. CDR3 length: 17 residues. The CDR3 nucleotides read TGTGCCAGCAGCGAGGGAGCGGGGGGGCCTGGGGCCAACGTCCTGACTTTC. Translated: CASSEGAGGPGANVLTF.

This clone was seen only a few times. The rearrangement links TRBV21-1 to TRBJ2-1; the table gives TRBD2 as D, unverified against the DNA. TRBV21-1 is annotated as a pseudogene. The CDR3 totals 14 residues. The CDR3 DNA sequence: TGTGCCAGCACCCTAAGCCCCCCCTACAATGAGCAGTTCTTC. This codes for CASTLSPPYNEQFF.